This T cell receptor (beta chain) is from a study of blood T cell repertoires in COVID-19. Study context: The United States, Italy and Spain supplied acute and convalescent COVID-19 samples. In each case, the material was cDNA or gDNA derived from T cells, B-cell-depleted T cells, or PBMCs.

Here immunoSEQ multiplex PCR was the method, and the copy in TCRdb shows in-frame clones only, minus some. The sample has approximately 470,000 clones, approximately 86% seen once. Germline lookup yields CDR1 SGHTA and CDR2 FQGNSA. The CDR3 totals 15 residues. V shed 5 bases, J shed 4 bases, and the junction held 9 bases outside the gene matches. Participants were placed into cohorts based on the clinical history they reported. This receptor was obtained from a woman between 18 and 30 years old who had recovered from COVID-19. Sequenced: PBMCs or T cells enriched from blood (not recorded which). The chain couples TRBV7-2 to TRBJ1-2, with TRBD1 identical over 8 bases. DNA of the CDR3: TGTGCCAGCAGCCTCGGACAGGGAAAGAGCTATGGCTACACCTTC. This sequence encodes CASSLGQGKSYGYTF.